Below, 12 T cell receptor beta chains from the same sample are listed, as sequenced in a study of blood T cell repertoires in COVID-19 (TCRdb year 2020). The receptor library was made with the immunoSEQ multiplex PCR assay. The clones in this table, taken by TCRdb from immuneACCESS, are in-frame only. Not every clone is retained; where verified, under half of the shortfall comes from an unresolved V gene, and the cause of the rest is unknown. The sample profile shows tens of thousands of clones; about 88% of them were found once. Approximately 20% of the sample goes to the ten largest clones. The sample taken for sequencing was peripheral blood. The receptors stem from a man aged 70 or older with acute or convalescent COVID-19.

This sequence joins TRBV7-8 and TRBJ2-4, with 12 bases that match TRBD2. Germline loops: CDR1 SGHVS, CDR2 FQNEAQ. This CDR3 has 15 amino acids. After removal of 6 bases from V and 1 base from J, the junction contained 1 base not matched to a gene. This CDR3 is CASSGLAGAKNIQYF. In DNA form, the CDR3 reads TGTGCCAGCAGTGGACTAGCGGGGGCCAAAAACATTCAGTACTTC.

Written as DNA, the CDR3 is TGTGCCACCAGTGATTTGTGGGCGGAGGGGCCTAACACCGGGGAGCTGTTTTTT. Protein sequence: CATSDLWAEGPNTGELFF. V is TRBV24-1 and J is TRBJ2-2, with D maybe TRBD2 (6 bases). Trimming shortened V by 0 bases and J by 2 bases, and 15 bases separated the two germline ends. CDR3 size: 18 residues. Germline lookup yields CDR1 KGHDR and CDR2 SFDVKD.

The chain uses TRBV9 and TRBJ1-1; D remains unclear. V lost 4 bases, J lost 0 bases, and 13 bases lay in between. Per germline, CDR1 SGDLS and CDR2 YYNGEE. This CDR3 spans 15 amino acids. The chain's CDR3 is CASSPREVMNTEAFF. The CDR3 bases are TGTGCCAGCAGCCCCCGGGAGGTTATGAACACTGAAGCTTTCTTT.

The chain carries TRBV4-3 and TRBJ2-1; no reliable D call. This CDR3 has 16 residues. Germline V gives CDR1 LGHNA, CDR2 YSLEER. V was clipped by 5 bases and J by 5 bases, with 19 bases between them. The CDR3 nucleotides read TGCGCCAGCAGCTTGACCTTAGGCGAAGAGGACAATGAGCAGTTCTTC. Protein: CASSLTLGEEDNEQFF.

This chain connects TRBV6-4 to TRBJ1-6, with no clear D. The V end lost 5 bases, the J end lost 10 bases, and 12 bases lay between the germline ends. There are 13 residues in the CDR3. Germline CDR1 and CDR2: MRHNA and SNTAGT. The CDR3 spells CASSRAADSPLHF. CDR3 coding DNA: TGTGCCAGCAGTAGGGCAGCGGACTCACCCCTCCACTTT.

This rearrangement joins TRBV7-2 to TRBJ1-2, with 9 bases fitting TRBD1. The CDR3 is 13 residues long. Germline lookup yields CDR1 SGHTA and CDR2 FQGNSA. The V gene end was trimmed by 6 bases and the J gene end by 8 bases; junction bases not matched to a gene: 7. CDR3 amino acids: CASSYRQGEGYTF. The CDR3 DNA sequence: TGTGCCAGCAGTTATAGACAGGGGGAGGGCTACACCTTC.

The V and J genes are TRBV28 and TRBJ2-1, with TRBD1 matching 8 bases. This CDR3 is built from 16 residues. Germline V gives CDR1 MDHEN, CDR2 SYDVKM. After removal of 1 base from V and 6 bases from J, the junction contained 8 bases not matched to a gene. CDR3 amino acids: CASSLFGAGGRNEQFF. The CDR3 nucleotides are TGTGCCAGCAGTTTATTTGGGGCAGGGGGCCGCAATGAGCAGTTCTTC.

The rearrangement links TRBV6-2 or TRBV6-3 to TRBJ2-1; 8 bases are a match to TRBD2. Germline V gives CDR1 MNHEY, CDR2 SVGEGT. The CDR3 loop spans 16 amino acids. V lost 6 bases to trimming and J lost 8 bases; unmatched junction nucleotides: 15. The CDR3 DNA follows: TGTGCCAGCAGCCCCCGTGGAGCGGGAGTAATCGATGAGCAGTTCTTC. Amino acids: CASSPRGAGVIDEQFF.

The chain has TRBV6-1 and TRBJ1-2, with 9 positions matching TRBD1. The trim removed 1 base at V and 8 bases at J, leaving 11 bases unmatched. This CDR3 has 16 amino acids. Per the germline V gene, CDR1 is MNHNS and CDR2 is SASEGT. CDR3 loop: CASSEVGVGDREGYTF. In DNA form, the CDR3 reads TGTGCCAGCAGTGAAGTAGGAGTAGGGGACAGGGAGGGCTACACCTTC.

In this sample, this clone turned up once. The chain combines TRBV7-9 with TRBJ2-2, with a weak D call TRBD1 (6 bases). The CDR3 has 12 residues. Germline-derived CDR1 and CDR2 are SEHNR and FQNEAQ (reference sequence). Deletions cut 6 bases from V and 8 bases from J, with 10 bases between. This CDR3 reads CASSSGEGELFF. The CDR3 coding sequence is TGTGCCAGCAGTTCAGGGGAAGGGGAGCTGTTTTTT.

J is TRBJ2-7 and V is TRBV28; 9 bases agree with TRBD1. V gave up 6 bases and J gave up 0 bases; unmatched junction bases: 6. The germline V gene encodes CDR1 MDHEN and CDR2 SYDVKM. The CDR3 totals 15 residues. CDR3 DNA sequence: TGTGCCAGCAGCCGGGGACAGGGCGGCTCCTACGAGCAGTACTTC. This sequence encodes CASSRGQGGSYEQYF.

V is TRBV9 and J is TRBJ2-7; 7 positions match TRBD2. The germline gives CDR1 SGDLS, CDR2 YYNGEE. The CDR3 loop spans 14 amino acids. Trimming took 6 bases from V and 3 from J; bases not matched to a gene: 9. The chain's CDR3 is CASNSQGGDYEQYF. DNA for the CDR3: TGTGCCAGCAACTCTCAGGGAGGGGACTACGAGCAGTACTTC. The whole variable domain, filled in from reference TRBV9 and TRBJ2-7, reads DSGVTQTPKHLITATGQRVTLRCSPRSGDLSVYWYQQSLDQGLQFLIQYYNGEERAKGNILERFSAQQFPDLHSELNLSSLELGDSALYFCASNSQGGDYEQYFGPGTRLTVT.